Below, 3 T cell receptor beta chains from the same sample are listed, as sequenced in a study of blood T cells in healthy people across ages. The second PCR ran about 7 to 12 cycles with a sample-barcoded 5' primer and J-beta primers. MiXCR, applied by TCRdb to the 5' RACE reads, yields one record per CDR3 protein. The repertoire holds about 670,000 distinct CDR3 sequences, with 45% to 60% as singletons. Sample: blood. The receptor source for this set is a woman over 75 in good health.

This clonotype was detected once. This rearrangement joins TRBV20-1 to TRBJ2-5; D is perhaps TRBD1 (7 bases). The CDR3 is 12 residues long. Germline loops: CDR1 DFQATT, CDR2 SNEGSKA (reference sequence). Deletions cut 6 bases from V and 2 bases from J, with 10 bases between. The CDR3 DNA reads TGCAGTGCCGGGGGACAGCAAGAGACCCAGTACTTC. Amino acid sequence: CSAGGQQETQYF.

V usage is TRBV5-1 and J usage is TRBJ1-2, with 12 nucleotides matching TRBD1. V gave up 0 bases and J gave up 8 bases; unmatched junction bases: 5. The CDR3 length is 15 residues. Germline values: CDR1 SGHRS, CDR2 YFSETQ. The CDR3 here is CASSLAGTGGAGYTF. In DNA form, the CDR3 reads TGCGCCAGCAGCTTGGCAGGGACAGGGGGCGCCGGCTACACCTTC.

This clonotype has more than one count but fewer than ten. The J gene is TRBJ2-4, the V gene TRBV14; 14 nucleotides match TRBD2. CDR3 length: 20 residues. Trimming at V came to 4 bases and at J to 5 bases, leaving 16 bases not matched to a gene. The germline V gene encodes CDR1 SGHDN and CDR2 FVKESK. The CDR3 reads CASSRLPGTSGGAAENIQYF. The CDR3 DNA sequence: TGTGCCAGCAGCCGTCTACCCGGGACTAGCGGGGGCGCTGCGGAAAACATTCAGTACTTC.